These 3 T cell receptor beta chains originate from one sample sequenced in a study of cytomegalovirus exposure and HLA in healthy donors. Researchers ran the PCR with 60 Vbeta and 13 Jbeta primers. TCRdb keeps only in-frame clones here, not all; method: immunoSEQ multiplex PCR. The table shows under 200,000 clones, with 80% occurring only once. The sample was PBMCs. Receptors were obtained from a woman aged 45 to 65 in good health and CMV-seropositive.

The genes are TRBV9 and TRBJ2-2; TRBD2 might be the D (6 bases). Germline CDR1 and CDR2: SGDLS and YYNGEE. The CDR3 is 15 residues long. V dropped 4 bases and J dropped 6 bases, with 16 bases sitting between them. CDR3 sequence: CASSQSRSGSGELFF. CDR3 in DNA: TGTGCCAGCAGCCAAAGTAGAAGCGGGTCCGGGGAGCTGTTTTTT.

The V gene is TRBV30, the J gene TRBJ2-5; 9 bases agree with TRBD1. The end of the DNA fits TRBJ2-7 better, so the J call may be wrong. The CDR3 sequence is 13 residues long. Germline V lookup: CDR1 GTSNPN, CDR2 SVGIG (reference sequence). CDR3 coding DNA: TGTGCCTGGAGTATGGACAGGGGCTACGAGCAGTACTTC. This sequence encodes CAWSMDRGYEQYF.

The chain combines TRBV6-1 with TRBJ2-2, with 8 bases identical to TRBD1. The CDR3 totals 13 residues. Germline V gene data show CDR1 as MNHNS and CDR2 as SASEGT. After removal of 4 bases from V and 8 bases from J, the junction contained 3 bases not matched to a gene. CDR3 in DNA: TGTGCCAGCAGTGGGACAGGGAAAGGGGAGCTGTTTTTT. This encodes CASSGTGKGELFF.